These 15 T cell receptor beta chains originate from one sample sequenced in a study of cytomegalovirus exposure and HLA in healthy donors. Use of 60 Vbeta and 13 Jbeta primers characterized the PCR. Repertoires were generated with immunoSEQ multiplex PCR, while TCRdb's copy carries only in-frame clones and drops some. The sample consists of over 150,000 clones, 77% of them appearing once. Sequencing used PBMCs. These receptors were taken from a woman in her twenties or thirties in good health and CMV-seropositive.

This clone has a handful of counts. The chain recombines TRBV7-2 with TRBJ2-1, with TRBD2 matching 12 bases. The CDR3 is 18 amino acids. Per germline, CDR1 SGHTA and CDR2 FQGNSA. J lost 0 bases, V lost 8 bases, and 11 bases had no gene match. The CDR3 here is CASPRLAGDPSSYNEQFF. The CDR3 region has the DNA TGTGCCAGCCCCCGACTAGCGGGAGATCCCAGCTCCTACAATGAGCAGTTCTTC. Full variable domain (missing parts from reference TRBV7-2 and TRBJ2-1): GAGVSQSPSNKVTEKGKDVELRCDPISGHTALYWYRQSLGQGLEFLIYFQGNSAPDKSGLPSDRFSAERTGGSVSTLTIQRTQQEDSAVYLCASPRLAGDPSSYNEQFFGPGTRLTVL.

The rearrangement links TRBV28 to TRBJ2-7; 7 bases fit TRBD2. Germline CDR1 is MDHEN and CDR2 is SYDVKM. This CDR3 spans 14 amino acids. The V and J ends lost 4 bases and 3 bases, in that order; junction bases with no gene match: 6. The CDR3 sequence: CASSSPSGNYEQYF. The CDR3 DNA sequence: TGTGCCAGCAGTTCCCCCAGCGGGAACTACGAGCAGTACTTC.

The table lists this clone with a few counts. The V gene is TRBV5-1, the J gene TRBJ1-2, with no clear D. Looked up from germline, CDR1 is SGHRS and CDR2 is YFSETQ. The CDR3 extends over 15 amino acids. V lost 0 bases and J 2 bases, leaving 11 bases between the germline ends. CDR3: CASSLGYSLNYGYTF. The CDR3 coding sequence is TGCGCCAGCAGCTTGGGCTACAGCCTGAACTATGGCTACACCTTC.

This chain links TRBV29-1 with TRBJ2-3, with 8 nucleotides matching TRBD1. The V and J ends lost 6 bases and 4 bases, in that order; junction bases with no gene match: 6. The CDR3 extends over 13 amino acids. The germline V gene encodes CDR1 SQVTM and CDR2 ANQGSEA. DNA of the CDR3: TGCAGCGTCGCCCAACAGGGGGCAGATACGCAGTATTTT. Amino acids: CSVAQQGADTQYF.

The chain combines TRBV7-9 with TRBJ2-7, with 7 bases identical to TRBD2. The CDR3 is 15 residues long. The germline V gene has CDR1 SEHNR and CDR2 FQNEAQ (reference sequence). V lost 2 bases and J lost 0; bases outside the gene matches: 4. CDR3 sequence: CASSLTSGGSYEQYF. The CDR3 DNA is TGTGCCAGCAGCTTAACGTCGGGGGGCTCCTACGAGCAGTACTTC.

This clone appeared a few times. The rearrangement joins TRBV6-1 to TRBJ1-4; TRBD1 is a possible D gene (5 bases). The CDR3 spans 14 residues. Germline V gives CDR1 MNHNS, CDR2 SASEGT. Trimming took 2 bases from V and 4 from J, leaving 8 bases between them. CDR3 residues: CASSEQGINEKLFF. The CDR3 nucleotides are TGTGCCAGCAGTGAACAGGGAATTAATGAAAAACTGTTTTTT.

The chain uses TRBV5-1 and TRBJ2-1; D possibly corresponds to TRBD2 (6 bases). Trimming left V 1 base short and J 2 bases short, with 10 bases between. Germline CDR1 and CDR2: SGHRS and YFSETQ. The CDR3 spans 15 residues. The CDR3 loop is CASSLSSGAYNEQFF. The CDR3 nucleotides are TGCGCCAGCAGCTTGTCATCGGGAGCCTACAATGAGCAGTTCTTC.

This sequence joins TRBV7-9 and TRBJ2-1; TRBD2 matches at 10 bases. V was clipped by 2 bases and J by 8 bases; unmatched bases: 12. The CDR3 is 17 amino acids. Germline values: CDR1 SEHNR, CDR2 FQNEAQ (reference sequence). The CDR3 bases are TGTGCCAGCAGCTTAAGTCCTAGCGGGAGTAGTGTAGATGAGCAGTTCTTC. Its protein is CASSLSPSGSSVDEQFF. Together with reference TRBV7-9 and TRBJ2-1, the CDR3 gives the full variable domain: DTGVSQNPRHKITKRGQNVTFRCDPISEHNRLYWYRQTLGQGPEFLTYFQNEAQLEKSRLLSDRFSAERPKGSFSTLEIQRTEQGDSAMYLCASSLSPSGSSVDEQFFGPGTRLTVL.

The chain carries TRBV19 and TRBJ1-4; unclear D gene. Trimming removed 2 bases at V and 7 bases at J, with 8 bases between. The length of the CDR3 is 13 residues. Per the germline V gene, CDR1 is LNHDA and CDR2 is SQIVND (reference sequence). The CDR3 reads CASSITGSEKLFF. The CDR3 region has the DNA TGTGCCAGTAGTATAACCGGTTCTGAAAAACTGTTTTTT.

The chain employs TRBV4-3 and TRBJ2-1; TRBD2 agrees at 10 bases. The CDR3 spans 15 residues. With 5 bases clipped from V and 3 bases from J, the junction kept 4 bases outside the gene matches. Per germline, CDR1 LGHNA and CDR2 YSLEER. CDR3 bases: TGCGCCAGCAGCGACGGACTAGCGGACTACAATGAGCAGTTCTTC. This codes for CASSDGLADYNEQFF.

The chain combines TRBV4-3 with TRBJ2-5, with D uncertain. V was pared by 1 base and J by 4 bases, with 7 bases between. CDR1 and CDR2 from the germline V gene are LGHNA and YSLEER. The CDR3 extends over 13 amino acids. The DNA for the CDR3 is TGCGCCAGCAGCCAAGGGCTCCGAGAGACCCAGTACTTC. It codes for CASSQGLRETQYF.

This clone has just one count. The J gene is TRBJ2-2, the V gene TRBV5-4, with 7 bases matching TRBD2. CDR1 and CDR2 (germline): SGHNT, YYREEE (reference sequence). This CDR3 region has 15 residues. Trimming took 7 bases from V and 3 from J; bases not matched to a gene: 9. In nucleotides, the CDR3 is TGTGCCAGCCGTCAGCGTCTAGCGGACACCGGGGAGCTGTTTTTT. Residues: CASRQRLADTGELFF.

J is TRBJ2-7 and V is TRBV10-3; 12 positions agree with TRBD2. V was pared by 6 bases and J by 0 bases, with 3 bases of the junction left unmatched. This CDR3 is 15 amino acids long. The germline V gene has CDR1 ENHRY and CDR2 SYGVKD. The CDR3 region is CAIRLTSGSSYEQYF. Here the CDR3 DNA reads TGTGCCATCAGGCTGACTAGCGGGAGCTCCTACGAGCAGTACTTC.

The V gene is TRBV7-8, the J gene TRBJ2-7; 7 bases align to TRBD2. With 5 bases clipped from V and 6 bases from J, the junction kept 13 bases outside the gene matches. The CDR3 contains 15 residues. Germline V lookup: CDR1 SGHVS, CDR2 FQNEAQ. Here the CDR3 DNA reads TGTGCCAGCAGCCCTGGGACTACGGGTCTGATCGAGCAGTACTTC. Translation: CASSPGTTGLIEQYF.

The CDR3 coding sequence is TGTGCCAGCAGTTTGGGGGGACGCCTACCCGGGAGCTATGGCTACACCTTC. Translation gives CASSLGGRLPGSYGYTF. The chain combines TRBV28 with TRBJ1-2, with D possibly being TRBD1 (5 bases). The CDR3 totals 17 residues. V gave up 3 bases and J gave up 4 bases, with 21 bases separating them. Germline lookup yields CDR1 MDHEN and CDR2 SYDVKM.